The next 2 T cell receptor beta chains were all read from a single sample in a study of cytomegalovirus exposure and HLA in healthy donors. Profiling relied on immunoSEQ multiplex PCR, and the TCRdb table lists in-frame clones only, not all of them. The sample carries about 360,000 clones, roughly 88% recorded once. Sample: PBMCs. These TCRs come from a woman younger than 30 in good health and CMV-seronegative.

The V gene is TRBV11-2, the J gene TRBJ1-2, with a possible D match to TRBD1 (5 bases). The CDR3 has 13 amino acids. Trimming cost V 1 base and J 8 bases, with 11 bases left between them. Germline CDR1 and CDR2: SGHAT and FQNNGV. The CDR3 reads CASSLVLGQGYTF. For the CDR3, the DNA is TGTGCCAGCAGCTTAGTATTGGGGCAGGGCTACACCTTC.

The chain recombines TRBV5-6 with TRBJ2-5; 10 bases align to TRBD2. Trimming cost V 5 bases and J 5 bases; bases outside gene matches: 12. The CDR3 loop spans 16 amino acids. Germline V lookup: CDR1 SGHDT, CDR2 YYEEEE. The CDR3 DNA is TGTGCCAGCAGGCGCACCGGGACTAGCGTTGGGGAGACCCAGTACTTC. It encodes CASRRTGTSVGETQYF.